This is a list of T cell receptor beta chains from one sample in a study of cytotoxic CD8 clonotypes in ibrutinib-treated CLL. The repertoire was sequenced with immunoSEQ multiplex PCR; TCRdb's copy has only in-frame clones and lacks some. In the table there are roughly 76,000 clones, around 84% of which are singletons. The input for sequencing was PBMCs, taken at disease progression, from a patient treated with ibrutinib. Receptor source: a human donor with chronic lymphocytic leukemia. Both conserved end residues are part of each CDR3. The D gene is left open where the match is weak. Rows may omit the clone size; those that give it use once, few, many or a size class.

size	D	V	J	CDR3	DNA
once	-	TRBV6-1	TRBJ2-6	CASGETGSGANVLTF	TGTGCCAGCGGTGAGACGGGCTCTGGGGCCAACGTCCTGACTTTC
-	-	TRBV7-3	TRBJ1-1	CASSIGWGTEAFF	TGTGCCAGCAGTATAGGGTGGGGGACTGAAGCTTTCTTT
-	-	TRBV25-1	TRBJ1-4	CASSEYSGLLATNEKLFF	TGTGCCAGCAGTGAATATAGCGGCTTGTTGGCAACTAATGAAAAACTGTTTTTT
-	-	TRBV10-1	TRBJ2-7	CASSGESHEQYF	TGCGCCAGCAGTGGGGAGTCCCACGAGCAGTACTTC
-	TRBD2	TRBV5-5	TRBJ2-2	CASSHGTSGGTGELFF	TGTGCCAGCAGCCACGGGACTAGCGGGGGAACCGGGGAGCTGTTTTTT
-	-	TRBV29-1	TRBJ2-7	CSAWDGSSYEQYF	TGCAGCGCGTGGGACGGCAGCTCCTACGAGCAGTACTTC
-	TRBD1	TRBV10-3	TRBJ2-1	CAIRGQGASYNEQFF	TGTGCCATCAGAGGGCAGGGGGCTTCCTACAATGAGCAGTTCTTC
-	TRBD2	TRBV9	TRBJ2-5	CASSVTTGTSAETQYF	TGTGCCAGCAGCGTAACCACCGGGACTAGCGCTGAGACCCAGTACTTC
-	-	TRBV6-4	TRBJ2-2	CASSDSILRTGELFF	TGTGCCAGCAGTGACTCGATTCTGAGAACCGGGGAGCTGTTTTTT
-	-	TRBV5-5	TRBJ1-1	CASSSQGNTEAFF	TGTGCCAGCAGCTCTCAGGGGAACACTGAAGCTTTCTTT
-	TRBD2	TRBV4-1	TRBJ2-3	CASSQDWSRSGTDTQYF	TGCGCCAGCAGCCAAGATTGGAGTAGGAGCGGGACTGATACGCAGTATTTT
-	-	TRBV10-2	TRBJ2-7	CASRHVVGEQYF	TGCGCCAGCCGACATGTCGTGGGCGAGCAGTACTTC
-	-	TRBV4-1	TRBJ1-3	CASSQDRTAGAFGNTIYF	TGCGCCAGCAGCCAAGATCGGACGGCAGGGGCTTTCGGAAACACCATATATTTT
-	TRBD1	TRBV29-1	TRBJ2-3	CSVEDPGTGGAGTAADTQYF	TGCAGCGTTGAAGACCCCGGGACAGGGGGCGCCGGCACGGCTGCAGATACGCAGTATTTT
-	TRBD2	TRBV7-8	TRBJ2-5	CASSLVSGRFETQYF	TGTGCCAGCAGCTTAGTAAGCGGGAGGTTTGAGACCCAGTACTTC
-	TRBD1	TRBV2	TRBJ1-2	CASRAGTGYYGYTF	TGTGCCAGCAGAGCCGGGACAGGGTACTATGGCTACACCTTC
-	-	TRBV5-1	TRBJ1-1	CASSLAPRNTEAFF	TGCGCCAGCAGCCTGGCGCCGAGGAACACTGAAGCTTTCTTT
-	TRBD1	TRBV19	TRBJ1-5	CASSILGQGSNQPQHF	TGTGCCAGTAGTATATTAGGACAGGGAAGCAATCAGCCCCAGCATTTT
-	-	TRBV18	TRBJ1-1	CASSPRGKSSLNTEAFF	TGTGCCAGCTCACCCCGGGGGAAGTCCTCACTCAACACTGAAGCTTTCTTT
-	TRBD1	TRBV30	TRBJ1-1	CAGQALEAFF	TGTGCCGGACAGGCACTTGAAGCTTTCTTT
few	-	TRBV7-2	TRBJ1-5	CAETGLGNQPQHF	TGTGCCGAAACAGGGTTGGGCAATCAGCCCCAGCATTTT
-	-	TRBV27	TRBJ1-3	CASMSGVHSGNTIYF	TGTGCCAGCATGTCAGGGGTCCACTCTGGAAACACCATATATTTT
-	TRBD1	TRBV6-1	TRBJ1-5	CASSGRDSLYSNQPQHF	TGTGCCAGCAGTGGCCGGGACAGTCTTTATAGCAATCAGCCCCAGCATTTT
-	TRBD1	TRBV19	TRBJ1-2	CASLEVMGQAFYTF	TGTGCCAGCTTAGAGGTGATGGGACAGGCCTTCTACACCTTC
once	-	TRBV7-2	TRBJ1-2	CASSSNTVNYGYTF	TGTGCCAGCAGCTCTAATACAGTTAACTATGGCTACACCTTC
-	-	TRBV18	TRBJ1-4	CASSAQGNEKLFF	TGTGCCAGCTCAGCGCAGGGTAATGAAAAACTGTTTTTT
-	-	TRBV5-1	TRBJ2-2	CASSFLKSGTNTGELFF	TGCGCCAGCAGCTTCTTAAAATCGGGCACGAACACCGGGGAGCTGTTTTTT
few	-	TRBV5-1	TRBJ1-6	CASSQTSFNSALHF	TGCGCCAGCAGCCAGACGAGTTTTAATTCCGCCCTCCACTTT
-	-	TRBV19	TRBJ2-2	CASSILSTGSANTGELFF	TGTGCCAGTAGTATTTTATCAACGGGCAGCGCGAACACCGGGGAGCTGTTTTTT
-	TRBD2	TRBV12-5	TRBJ2-7	CASGGGTSVYEQYF	TGTGCTAGTGGTGGTGGGACTAGCGTATACGAGCAGTACTTC
-	-	TRBV29-1	TRBJ2-1	CSPRVGGYNEQFF	TGCAGCCCCAGAGTGGGGGGTTACAATGAGCAGTTCTTC
-	-	TRBV7-2	TRBJ1-2	CASSLEWQGRHYGYTF	TGTGCCAGCAGCTTAGAGTGGCAGGGTCGTCACTATGGCTACACCTTC
-	TRBD2	TRBV4-1	TRBJ2-4	CASSQGGLGDIQYF	TGCGCCAGCAGCCAAGGGGGACTAGGAGACATTCAGTACTTC
-	TRBD1	TRBV28	TRBJ2-7	CASSSGPGGAYEQYF	TGTGCCAGCAGTTCTGGCCCAGGGGGAGCCTACGAGCAGTACTTC
once	-	TRBV10-3	TRBJ2-5	CAISKGQYQETQYF	TGTGCCATCAGCAAGGGACAATACCAAGAGACCCAGTACTTC
-	-	TRBV5-1	TRBJ2-3	CASSQGLSTDTQYF	TGCGCCAGCAGCCAAGGACTAAGCACAGATACGCAGTATTTT
once	TRBD1	TRBV6-1	TRBJ2-1	CASMTGDGYNEQFF	TGTGCCAGCATGACAGGGGATGGGTACAATGAGCAGTTCTTC